This TCR beta chain came from a study of T-cell reconstitution after alpha-beta-depleted transplantation in children. Findings of the study overall: Approximately two months post-transplant, alpha-beta T cells reportedly originated from several hundred expanded graft clones.

Unique molecular identifiers were used to barcode this TCRbeta library. One entry per CDR3 protein results from TCRdb running MiXCR on the PCR reads. The top ten hold under 40% of the sample, which has 90,000 to 130,000 distinct CDR3 sequences, around 10% seen once. This clonotype came up many times. No antigen is known for it. This receptor was taken from a boy aged 2 to 10 with acute lymphoblastic leukemia, due to receive a stem cell transplant. The sequencing used PBMCs, collected before TCRalphabeta/CD19-depleted stem cell transplant.

This CDR3 is CASSYGPSYEQYF. The CDR3 DNA is TGTGCCAGCAGCTACGGACCGAGCTACGAGCAGTACTTC. The chain employs TRBV7-6 and TRBJ2-7; D is ambiguous. The germline V and J ends were trimmed by 4 bases and 3 bases, with 10 bases remaining between them. This CDR3 has 13 amino acids. CDR1 is SGHVS, CDR2 FNYEAQ, per germline.